This T cell receptor (beta chain) was found in a study of control samples from healthy donors and cancer patients. Generated by immunoSEQ multiplex PCR, the TCRdb table keeps only in-frame clones and is missing some. There are 160,000 or so clones in the sample; 93% occur only once, and around 2.2% lies in the top ten. The CDR3 runs 12 residues. Trimming took 2 bases from V and 5 from J, leaving 4 bases between them. Looked up from germline, CDR1 is ENHRY and CDR2 is SYGVKD. This sequence originates from a man aged 50 to 59 in good health. The material sequenced was blood. The V and J genes are TRBV10-3 and TRBJ1-5; D gene unclear. The CDR3 region is CAISERDQPQHF. DNA for the CDR3: TGTGCCATCAGTGAGAGGGATCAGCCCCAGCATTTT.